This T cell receptor beta chain was sequenced for a study of cytomegalovirus exposure and HLA in healthy donors. Study-wide points: Among TCR sequences, most were rare, though some public TCRs appeared in many donors. Associated with cytomegalovirus, according to the listing, were 150 to 200 TCR beta chains. In vitro work confirmed that three CMV-associated chains recognize CMV antigens.

Profiled with immunoSEQ multiplex PCR; TCRdb holds only in-frame clones, not every one. Of over 150,000 clones in the sample, 86% were seen once. Separate from the approximately 670-subject first cohort, the roughly 120-subject validation cohort was the one that the donors belonged to. Of note for this clone: The antigen is unknown.

V was pared by 0 bases and J by 3 bases, with 8 bases of the junction left unmatched. The CDR3 spans 17 residues. Germline loops: CDR1 MNHEY, CDR2 SMNVEV (reference sequence). The sample comprised PBMCs. The chain couples TRBV27 to TRBJ2-1; 7 bases map to TRBD2. The TCR sequence derives from a man aged 18 to 30 in good health and CMV-seropositive. CDR3 coding DNA: TGTGCCAGCAGTTTATCGGAGGGACTACCGAGCTACAATGAGCAGTTCTTC. The encoded protein is CASSLSEGLPSYNEQFF.